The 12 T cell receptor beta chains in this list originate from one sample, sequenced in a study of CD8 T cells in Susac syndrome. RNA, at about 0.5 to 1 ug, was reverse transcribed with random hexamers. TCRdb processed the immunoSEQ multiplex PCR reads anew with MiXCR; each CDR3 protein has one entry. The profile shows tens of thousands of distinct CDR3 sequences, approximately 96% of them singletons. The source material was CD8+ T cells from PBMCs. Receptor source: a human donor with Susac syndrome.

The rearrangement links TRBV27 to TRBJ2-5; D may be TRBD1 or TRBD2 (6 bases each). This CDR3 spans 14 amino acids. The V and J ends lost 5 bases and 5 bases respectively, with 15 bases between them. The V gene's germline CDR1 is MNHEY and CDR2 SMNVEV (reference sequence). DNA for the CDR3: TGTGCCAGCAGTCTACTAGGGGGGTTCGAGACCCAGTACTTC. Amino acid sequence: CASSLLGGFETQYF.

The CDR3 nucleotides are TGCAGTGCTAGGGACCCTAGACAGGACCCCTACGAGCAGTACTTC. This gives the protein CSARDPRQDPYEQYF. The chain joins TRBV20-1 to TRBJ2-7, with D possibly being TRBD1 (6 bases). The germline V gene has CDR1 DFQATT and CDR2 SNEGSKA (reference sequence). The CDR3 runs 15 residues. V gave up 3 bases and J gave up 2 bases, with 17 bases separating them.

The CDR3 sequence: CASSVAGPQETQYF. CDR3 nucleotides: TGTGCCAGCAGCGTCGCGGGGCCTCAAGAGACCCAGTACTTC. The chain employs TRBV5-6 and TRBJ2-5, with a tentative D call TRBD2 (6 bases). CDR1 is SGHDT and CDR2 is YYEEEE in the germline V gene. The CDR3 runs to 14 residues. The V end lost 4 bases, the J end lost 2 bases, and 12 bases lay between the germline ends.

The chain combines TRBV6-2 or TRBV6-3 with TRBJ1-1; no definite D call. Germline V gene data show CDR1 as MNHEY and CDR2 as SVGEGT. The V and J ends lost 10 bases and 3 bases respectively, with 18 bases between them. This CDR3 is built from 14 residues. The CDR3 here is CATSPRRRDTEAFF. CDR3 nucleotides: TGTGCCACCTCCCCGCGGAGACGTGACACTGAAGCTTTCTTT.

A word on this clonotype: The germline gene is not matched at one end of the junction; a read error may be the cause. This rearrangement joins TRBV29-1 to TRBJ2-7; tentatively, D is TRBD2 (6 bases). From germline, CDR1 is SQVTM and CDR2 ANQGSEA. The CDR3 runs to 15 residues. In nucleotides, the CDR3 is TGCAACGTTGAAGTGGGGACTCCTAGGTCCTACGAGCAGTACTTC. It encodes CNVEVGTPRSYEQYF.

The CDR3 DNA is TGTGCCAGCAGTCCGACAGGGGGCCCACCTGACGAGCAGTACTTC. Translation: CASSPTGGPPDEQYF. The V call is TRBV28, the J call TRBJ2-7, with 10 bases aligning to TRBD1. V lost 5 bases and J lost 5; bases outside the gene matches: 9. Germline V gives CDR1 MDHEN, CDR2 SYDVKM. The CDR3 is 15 residues long.

Here the CDR3 reads CASSSEVGYEQYV. The DNA of the CDR3 is TGTGCCAGCAGCTCAGAGGTGGGTTACGAGCAGTACGTC. This chain joins TRBV7-2 and TRBJ2-7; the D is unclear. Germline values: CDR1 SGHTA, CDR2 FQGNSA. Trimming took off 4 bases at V and 4 bases at J, with 11 bases between the two ends. CDR3 size: 13 residues.

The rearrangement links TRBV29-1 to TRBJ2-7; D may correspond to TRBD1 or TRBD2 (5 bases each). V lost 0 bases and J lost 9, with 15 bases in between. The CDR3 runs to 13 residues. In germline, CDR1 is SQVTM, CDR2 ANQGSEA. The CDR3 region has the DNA TGCAGCGTTGAAGAGGGACGGGGTCGAGGGCAGTACTTC. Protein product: CSVEEGRGRGQYF.

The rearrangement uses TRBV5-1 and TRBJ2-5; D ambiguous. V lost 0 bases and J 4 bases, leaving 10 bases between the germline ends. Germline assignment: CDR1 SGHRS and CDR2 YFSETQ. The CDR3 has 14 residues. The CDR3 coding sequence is TGCGCCAGCAGCTTGGAGTATGGACGAGAGACCCAGTACTTC. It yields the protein CASSLEYGRETQYF.

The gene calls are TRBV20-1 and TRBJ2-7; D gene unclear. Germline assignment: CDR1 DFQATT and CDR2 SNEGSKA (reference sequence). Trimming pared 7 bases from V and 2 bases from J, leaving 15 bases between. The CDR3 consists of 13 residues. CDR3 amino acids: CSGVTDGPYEQYF. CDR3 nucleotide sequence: TGCAGTGGGGTAACCGATGGACCCTACGAGCAGTACTTC.

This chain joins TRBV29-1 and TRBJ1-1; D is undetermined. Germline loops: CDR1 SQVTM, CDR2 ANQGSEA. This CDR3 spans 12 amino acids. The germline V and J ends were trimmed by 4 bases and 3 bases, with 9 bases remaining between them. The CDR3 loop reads CSVVGPDTEAFF. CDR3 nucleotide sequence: TGCAGCGTTGTAGGACCTGACACTGAAGCTTTCTTT.

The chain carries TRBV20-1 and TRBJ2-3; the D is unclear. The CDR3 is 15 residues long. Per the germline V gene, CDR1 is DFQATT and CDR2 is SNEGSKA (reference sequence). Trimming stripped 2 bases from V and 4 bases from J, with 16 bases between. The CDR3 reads CSARSSPGPSDTQYF. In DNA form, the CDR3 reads TGCAGTGCTAGATCCTCGCCCGGGCCCTCAGATACGCAGTATTTT.